These 8 T cell receptor beta chains were sequenced from one sample in a study of blood T cell repertoires in COVID-19. TCRdb's copy holds only in-frame clones and misses some; the assay was immunoSEQ multiplex PCR. The repertoire has fewer than 250,000 clones, roughly 84% of them found once; the top ten carry 10%. Sequencing was carried out using peripheral blood. These receptors were collected from a woman of 80 years or more with COVID-19, enrolled during active disease.

This clone was found once. The chain has TRBV19 and TRBJ2-1; D perhaps matches TRBD2 (6 bases). Germline V gives CDR1 LNHDA, CDR2 SQIVND (reference sequence). This CDR3 region has 14 residues. Trimming shortened V by 8 bases and J by 7 bases, and 18 bases separated the two germline ends. The DNA for the CDR3 is TGTGCCAGTGAGGGGCGGGGTGGCCAGAATGAGCAGTTCTTC. Its translation: CASEGRGGQNEQFF.

The chain joins TRBV6-5 to TRBJ1-1, with no clear D. Trimming left V 5 bases short and J 0 bases short, with 10 bases between. The germline V gene encodes CDR1 MNHEY and CDR2 SVGAGI. The CDR3 totals 14 residues. CDR3 region: CASSHLELNTEAFF. In nucleotides, the CDR3 is TGTGCCAGCAGTCACCTCGAGCTGAACACTGAAGCTTTCTTT.

The CDR3 DNA reads TGTGCCAGTACTCAGGGAATGGTAAGCAATCAGCCCCAGCATTTT. Translation gives CASTQGMVSNQPQHF. The chain recombines TRBV19 with TRBJ1-5; TRBD1 might be the D (5 bases). CDR3 length equals 15 residues. Trimming pared 7 bases from V and 1 base from J, leaving 14 bases between. Germline loops: CDR1 LNHDA, CDR2 SQIVND (reference sequence).

This chain uses TRBV28 with TRBJ1-2; D gene unclear. This CDR3 region has 14 residues. V gave up 6 bases and J gave up 8 bases, with 19 bases separating them. Germline V gives CDR1 MDHEN, CDR2 SYDVKM. CDR3 bases: TGTGCCAGCAGGTCTTCTAGCGCCGGCGCGGGCTACACCTTC. Translated: CASRSSSAGAGYTF.

The chain couples TRBV7-8 to TRBJ2-7; the D gene is possibly TRBD2 (7 bases). Germline V CDR1 and CDR2: SGHVS, FQNEAQ. There are 17 residues in the CDR3. V dropped 4 bases and J dropped 4 bases, with 23 bases sitting between them. The CDR3 DNA is TGTGCCAGCAGCTCCTTCTCGTCGGGGGGACATCTATACGAGCAGTACGTC. This translates into CASSSFSSGGHLYEQYV.

V usage is TRBV6-5 and J usage is TRBJ1-2, with TRBD1 as a possible D gene (6 bases). The CDR3 is 15 amino acids. Germline CDR1 and CDR2: MNHEY and SVGAGI. Between the trimmed V and J ends, which lost 0 bases and 0 bases, there was a span of 8 bases. This CDR3 reads CASSYSWTANYGYTF. CDR3 bases: TGTGCCAGCAGTTACTCGTGGACAGCTAACTATGGCTACACCTTC.

As to this clone: With a much larger clone just one base away, this may be a read error. Within the sample, other DNA sequences also encode this same CDR3. The chain carries TRBV5-1 and TRBJ2-1, with a possible D match to TRBD1 (6 bases). This CDR3 spans 14 amino acids. The V gene's germline CDR1 is SGHRS and CDR2 YFSETQ. The CDR3 DNA is TGCGCTAGCAGCCCCGGACAGTCTTACAATGAGCAGTTCTTC. Translated: CASSPGQSYNEQFF.

The CDR3: CASSSRSPAFF. The CDR3 nucleotides are TGTGCCAGCAGTTCCCGGTCCCCAGCTTTCTTT. This sequence joins TRBV28 and TRBJ1-1; no reliable D call. V was shortened by 4 bases and J by 10 bases, with 10 bases between the two germline ends. The CDR3 has 11 residues. The germline V gene encodes CDR1 MDHEN and CDR2 SYDVKM.